This T cell receptor (beta chain) was documented in a study of human T cells and chemical hapten exposure. Study context: Patch tests put 0.01% DPC on the upper back, and the results were checked at 6 days. Patients, predominantly female, presented with alopecia areata, totalis or universalis.

Specified time point: patch test 1, 2 weeks after DPC sensitization. Treatment in this sample: therapeutic diphenylcyclopropenone sensitization with weekly scalp DPC. Donation of samples came from alopecia patients who were 18 to 70 years old and suitable for DPC. The CDR3 length is 14 residues. CDR1 and CDR2 (germline): SNHLY, FYNNEI. V was clipped by 3 bases and J by 8 bases, with 11 bases between them. Findings of the study overall: TCRs whose frequency exceeded 1 in 1000 remained the same following DPC sensitization.

A note on this clonotype: Its antigen is still unknown.

One entry per CDR3 protein results from TCRdb running MiXCR on the RACE reads. The sample includes around 160,000 distinct CDR3 sequences, more than 12% of them seen just once. Sequences were derived from whole blood, sampled in connection with sensitization to the hapten diphenylcyclopropenone (DPC). The gene calls are TRBV2 and TRBJ1-6, with a weak D call TRBD1 (5 bases). The receptor's source is a woman between 25 and 40 years old with alopecia areata. Some clones in this sample may be carry-over from other donors' samples. The CDR3 region has the DNA TGTGCCAGCAGTGAGTGGGGGAGGGATTCACCCCTCCACTTT. Amino acid sequence: CASSEWGRDSPLHF.